This T cell receptor beta chain stems from a study of radiotherapy plus CTLA-4 blockade in lung cancer. Across the whole study: Disease control reached 30% to 35%, with objective responses in around 20%.

The CDR3 runs 18 residues. With 4 bases clipped from V and 5 bases from J, the junction kept 12 bases outside the gene matches. Per germline, CDR1 PRHDT and CDR2 FYEKMQ (reference sequence). The repertoire was sequenced with immunoSEQ multiplex PCR; TCRdb's copy has only in-frame clones and lacks some. In the table there are about 28,000 clones, over 75% of which are singletons. Those with chemo-refractory metastatic non-small-cell lung cancer were treated with focal radiation combined with CTLA-4 blockade using ipilimumab. Points from the study as a whole: Peripheral blood showed expansion of tumor-derived TCR clones after radiotherapy and ipilimumab. Reports identified early blood T cell clone dynamics, with interferon-beta, as the best response predictor.

To note about this clone: What it binds is not known.

Sequenced material: peripheral blood, taken from a patient treated with radiotherapy plus ipilimumab. The gene calls are TRBV13 and TRBJ2-1; 12 bases line up with TRBD2. The sequence was obtained from a human donor with non-small cell lung cancer who had stable disease on radiotherapy plus ipilimumab. The CDR3 DNA is TGTGCCAGCAGCTCCTATCAGGCTAGCGGGGGGGCTGACAATGAGCAGTTCTTC. Translation gives CASSSYQASGGADNEQFF.